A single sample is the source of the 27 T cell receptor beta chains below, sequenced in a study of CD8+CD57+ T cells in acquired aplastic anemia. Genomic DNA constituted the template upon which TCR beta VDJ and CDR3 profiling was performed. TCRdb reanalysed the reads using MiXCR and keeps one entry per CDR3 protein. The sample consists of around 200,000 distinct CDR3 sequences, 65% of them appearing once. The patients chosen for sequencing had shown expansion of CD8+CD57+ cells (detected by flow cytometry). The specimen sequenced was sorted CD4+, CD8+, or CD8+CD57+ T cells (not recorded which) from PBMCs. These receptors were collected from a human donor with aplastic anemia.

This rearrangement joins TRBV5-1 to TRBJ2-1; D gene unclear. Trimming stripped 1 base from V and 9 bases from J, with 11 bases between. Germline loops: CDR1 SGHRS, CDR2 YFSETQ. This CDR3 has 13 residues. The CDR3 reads CASSLPRWGEQFF. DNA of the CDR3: TGCGCCAGCAGCTTGCCGAGATGGGGTGAGCAGTTCTTC.

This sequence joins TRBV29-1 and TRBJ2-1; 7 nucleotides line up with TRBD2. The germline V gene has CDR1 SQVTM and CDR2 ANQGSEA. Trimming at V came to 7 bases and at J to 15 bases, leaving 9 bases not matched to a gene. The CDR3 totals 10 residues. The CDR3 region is CSAWDYQLFF. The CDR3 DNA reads TGCAGCGCATGGGACTATCAACTGTTCTTC.

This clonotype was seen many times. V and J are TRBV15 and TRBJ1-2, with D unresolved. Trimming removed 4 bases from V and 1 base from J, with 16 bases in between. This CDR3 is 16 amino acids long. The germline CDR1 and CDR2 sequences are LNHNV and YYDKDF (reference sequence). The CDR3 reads CATSTEISDLNYGYTF. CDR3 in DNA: TGTGCCACCAGCACCGAGATTTCTGACCTTAACTATGGCTACACCTTC.

The CDR3 region is CASSSPGQNYEQYF. The CDR3 DNA reads TGCGCCAGCAGCTCTCCGGGACAGAACTACGAGCAGTACTTC. The chain combines TRBV5-1 with TRBJ2-7, with 7 bases identical to TRBD1. The J segment lost 3 bases and the V segment lost 3 bases, leaving 6 bases of the junction unmatched. Germline CDR1 and CDR2: SGHRS and YFSETQ. The CDR3 is 14 residues long.

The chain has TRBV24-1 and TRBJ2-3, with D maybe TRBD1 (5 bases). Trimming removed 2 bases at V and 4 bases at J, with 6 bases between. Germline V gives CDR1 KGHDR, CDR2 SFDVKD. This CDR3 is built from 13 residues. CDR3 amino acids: CATSDWGPDTQYF. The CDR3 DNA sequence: TGTGCCACCAGTGATTGGGGCCCAGATACGCAGTATTTT.

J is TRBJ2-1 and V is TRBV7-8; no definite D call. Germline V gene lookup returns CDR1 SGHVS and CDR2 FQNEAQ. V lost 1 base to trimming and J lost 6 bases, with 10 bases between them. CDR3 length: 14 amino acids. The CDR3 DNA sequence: TGTGCCAGCAGCTTAGTAAAGTGGGGCAATGAGCAGTTCTTC. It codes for CASSLVKWGNEQFF.

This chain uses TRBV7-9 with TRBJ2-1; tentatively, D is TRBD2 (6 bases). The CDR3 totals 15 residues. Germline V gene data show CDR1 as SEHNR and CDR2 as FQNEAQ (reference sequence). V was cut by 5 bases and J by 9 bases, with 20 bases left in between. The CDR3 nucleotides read TGTGCCAGCAGCGTTACTAGTGGGGGGATGAGTGAGCAGTTCTTC. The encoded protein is CASSVTSGGMSEQFF.

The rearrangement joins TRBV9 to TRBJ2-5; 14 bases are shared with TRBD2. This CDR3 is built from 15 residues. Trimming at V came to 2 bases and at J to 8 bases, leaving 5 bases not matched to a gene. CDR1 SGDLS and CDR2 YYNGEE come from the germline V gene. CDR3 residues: CASSVTSGGVQTQYF. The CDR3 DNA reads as TGTGCCAGCAGCGTGACTAGCGGGGGGGTCCAAACCCAGTACTTC.

The CDR3 DNA reads TGTGCCACCAGCAGCTCCAGGTCGGGGGCCTACGAGCAGTACTTC. The encoded protein is CATSSSRSGAYEQYF. The rearrangement uses TRBV15 and TRBJ2-7; tentatively, D is TRBD2 (6 bases). This CDR3 has 15 residues. CDR1 is LNHNV, CDR2 YYDKDF, per germline (reference sequence). Trimming took off 3 bases at V and 2 bases at J, with 14 bases between the two ends.

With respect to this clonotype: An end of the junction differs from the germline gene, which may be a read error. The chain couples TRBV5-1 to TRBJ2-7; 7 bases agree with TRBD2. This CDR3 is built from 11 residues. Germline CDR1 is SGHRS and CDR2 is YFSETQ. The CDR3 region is CASSLAGEQYF. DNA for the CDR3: TGTGCCAGCAGTTTAGCGGGCGAGCAGTACTTC.

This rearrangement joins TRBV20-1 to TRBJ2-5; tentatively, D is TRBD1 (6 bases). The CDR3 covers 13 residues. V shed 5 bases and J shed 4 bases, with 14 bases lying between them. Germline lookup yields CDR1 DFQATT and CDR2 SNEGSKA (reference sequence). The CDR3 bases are TGCAGTGCTCCCTTACAGGGACGAGAGACCCAGTACTTC. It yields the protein CSAPLQGRETQYF.

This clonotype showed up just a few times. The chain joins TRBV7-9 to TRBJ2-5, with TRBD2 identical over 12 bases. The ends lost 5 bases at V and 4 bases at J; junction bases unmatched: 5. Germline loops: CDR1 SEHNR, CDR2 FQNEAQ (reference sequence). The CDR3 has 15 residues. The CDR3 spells CASSPSGGAGETQYF. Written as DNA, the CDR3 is TGTGCCAGCAGCCCTAGCGGGGGGGCCGGAGAGACCCAGTACTTC. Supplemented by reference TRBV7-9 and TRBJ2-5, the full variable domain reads DTGVSQNPRHKITKRGQNVTFRCDPISEHNRLYWYRQTLGQGPEFLTYFQNEAQLEKSRLLSDRFSAERPKGSFSTLEIQRTEQGDSAMYLCASSPSGGAGETQYFGPGTRLLVL.

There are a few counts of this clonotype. The CDR3 bases are TGTGCCAGCAGTGAGGAAGGAGGGGGCCATGAAGCTTTCTTT. The encoded protein is CASSEEGGGHEAFF. V usage is TRBV6-4 and J usage is TRBJ1-1, with 7 bases aligning to TRBD1. V gave up 3 bases and J gave up 7 bases; unmatched junction bases: 8. The CDR3 totals 14 residues. CDR1 and CDR2 from the germline V gene are MRHNA and SNTAGT.

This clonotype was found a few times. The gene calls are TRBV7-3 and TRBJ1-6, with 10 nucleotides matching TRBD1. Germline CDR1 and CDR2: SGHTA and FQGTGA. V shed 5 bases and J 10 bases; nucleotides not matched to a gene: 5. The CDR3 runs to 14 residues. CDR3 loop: CASSTGTGASPLHF. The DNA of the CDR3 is TGTGCCAGCAGCACCGGGACAGGGGCCTCACCCCTCCACTTT.

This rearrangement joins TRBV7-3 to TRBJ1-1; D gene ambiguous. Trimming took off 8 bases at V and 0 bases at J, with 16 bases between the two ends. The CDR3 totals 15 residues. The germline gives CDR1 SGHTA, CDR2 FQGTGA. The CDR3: CASFGHGNMNTEAFF. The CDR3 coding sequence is TGTGCCAGCTTCGGGCACGGGAACATGAACACTGAAGCTTTCTTT.

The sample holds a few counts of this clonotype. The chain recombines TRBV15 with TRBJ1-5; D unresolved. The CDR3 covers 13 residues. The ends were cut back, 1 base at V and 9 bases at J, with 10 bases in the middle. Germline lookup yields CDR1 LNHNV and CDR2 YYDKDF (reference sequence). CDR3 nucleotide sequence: TGTGCCACCAGCAGAGTAGGAGGTACGCCCCAGCATTTT. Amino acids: CATSRVGGTPQHF.

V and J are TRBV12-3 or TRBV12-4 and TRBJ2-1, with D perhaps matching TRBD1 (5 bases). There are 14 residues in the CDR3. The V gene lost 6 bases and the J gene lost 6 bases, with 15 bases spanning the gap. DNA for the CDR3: TGTGCCAGCAGCATCGACAGCGCGCCCAATGAGCAGTTCTTC. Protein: CASSIDSAPNEQFF.

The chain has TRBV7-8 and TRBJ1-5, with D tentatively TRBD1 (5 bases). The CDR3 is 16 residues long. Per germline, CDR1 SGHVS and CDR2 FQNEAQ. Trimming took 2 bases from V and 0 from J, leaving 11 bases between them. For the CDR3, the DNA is TGTGCCAGCAGCTTAACCGGGGGTAATAGCAATCAGCCCCAGCATTTT. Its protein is CASSLTGGNSNQPQHF.

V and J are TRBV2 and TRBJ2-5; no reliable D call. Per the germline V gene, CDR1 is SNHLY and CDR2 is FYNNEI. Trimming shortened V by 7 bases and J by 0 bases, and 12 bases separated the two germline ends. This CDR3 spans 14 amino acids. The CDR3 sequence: CASKEFPYQETQYF. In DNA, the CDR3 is TGTGCCAGCAAGGAATTTCCTTACCAAGAGACCCAGTACTTC.

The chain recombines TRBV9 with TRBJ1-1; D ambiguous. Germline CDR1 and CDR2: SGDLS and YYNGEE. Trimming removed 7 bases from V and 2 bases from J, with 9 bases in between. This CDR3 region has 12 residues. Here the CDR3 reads CASPGSNTEAFF. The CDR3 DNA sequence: TGTGCCAGCCCAGGCAGTAACACTGAAGCTTTCTTT.

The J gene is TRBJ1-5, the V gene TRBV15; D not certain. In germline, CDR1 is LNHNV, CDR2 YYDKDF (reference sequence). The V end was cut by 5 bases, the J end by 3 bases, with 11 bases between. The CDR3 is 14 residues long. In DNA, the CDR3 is TGTGCCACCAGCCCAGCGGGTACCAATCAGCCCCAGCATTTT. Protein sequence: CATSPAGTNQPQHF.

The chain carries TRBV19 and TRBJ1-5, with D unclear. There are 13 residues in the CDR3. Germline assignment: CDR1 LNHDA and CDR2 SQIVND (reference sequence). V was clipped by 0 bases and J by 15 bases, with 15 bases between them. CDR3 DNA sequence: TGTGCCAGTAGTATAGATGAAGGCGACCCTCGGCATTTT. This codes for CASSIDEGDPRHF.

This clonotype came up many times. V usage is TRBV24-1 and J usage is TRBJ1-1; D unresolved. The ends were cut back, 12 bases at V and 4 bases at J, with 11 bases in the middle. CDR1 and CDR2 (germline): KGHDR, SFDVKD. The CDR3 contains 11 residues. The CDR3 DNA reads TGTGCCCCGTTAAGCATCACTGAAGCTTTCTTT. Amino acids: CAPLSITEAFF.

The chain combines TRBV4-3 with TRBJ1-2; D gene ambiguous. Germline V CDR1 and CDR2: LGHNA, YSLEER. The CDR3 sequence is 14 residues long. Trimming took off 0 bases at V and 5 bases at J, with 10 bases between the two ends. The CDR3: CASSQEGRSYGYTF. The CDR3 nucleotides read TGCGCCAGCAGCCAAGAGGGCAGGTCGTATGGCTACACCTTC.

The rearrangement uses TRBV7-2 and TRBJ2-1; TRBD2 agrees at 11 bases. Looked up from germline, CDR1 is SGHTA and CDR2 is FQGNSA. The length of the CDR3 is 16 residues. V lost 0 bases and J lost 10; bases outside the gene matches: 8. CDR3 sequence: CASSLARTVAGGEQFF. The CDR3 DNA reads TGTGCCAGCAGCTTAGCGCGTACGGTAGCGGGAGGGGAGCAGTTCTTC.

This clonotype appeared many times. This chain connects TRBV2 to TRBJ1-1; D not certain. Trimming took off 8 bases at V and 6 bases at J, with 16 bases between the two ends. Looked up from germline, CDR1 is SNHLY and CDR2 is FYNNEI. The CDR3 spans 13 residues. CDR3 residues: CASESWSRPEAFF. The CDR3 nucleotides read TGTGCCAGCGAATCTTGGAGTCGCCCTGAAGCTTTCTTT.

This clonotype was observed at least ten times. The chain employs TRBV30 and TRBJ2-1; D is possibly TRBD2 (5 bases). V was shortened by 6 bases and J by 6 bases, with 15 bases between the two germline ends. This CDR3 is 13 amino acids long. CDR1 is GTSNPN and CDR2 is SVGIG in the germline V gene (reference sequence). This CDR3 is CACLEGTTNEQFF. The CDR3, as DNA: TGTGCCTGCCTTGAGGGCACCACCAATGAGCAGTTCTTC.